The rows below give T cell receptor beta chains drawn from one sample of a study of Tregs in tolerant kidney transplant recipients. Their specific antigens are unknown. This table comes from immunoSEQ multiplex PCR, and its TCRdb copy is limited to in-frame clones, with some not included. The data contain under 14,000 clones, around 90% of them seen just once; the ten biggest clones take up 6%. The source was Tregs from blood cultured with allogeneic cells, collected before the transplant. These receptors were obtained from a human patient who received a combined kidney and bone marrow transplant. CDR3s include the opening cysteine and the closing phenylalanine or tryptophan. D genes are given only for firm matches. Only some rows state a clone size, as once, few, many or a class for expanded clones.

v_gene: TRBV29-1
d_gene: NA
j_gene: TRBJ2-5
abundance: NA
CDR3nt: TGCAGCGTTGAGGGCGGCCAAGAGACCCAGTACTTC
CDR3aa: CSVEGGQETQYF

v_gene: TRBV7-2
d_gene: TRBD2
j_gene: TRBJ2-5
abundance: NA
CDR3nt: TGTGCCAGCAGCTTCCAGACTAGCGGGGGGCAAGAGACCCAGTACTTC
CDR3aa: CASSFQTSGGQETQYF

v_gene: TRBV5-1
d_gene: NA
j_gene: TRBJ2-1
abundance: NA
CDR3nt: TGCGCCAGCAGCTGGCCCAGGGCGAACAATGAGCAGTTCTTC
CDR3aa: CASSWPRANNEQFF

v_gene: TRBV7-2
d_gene: NA
j_gene: TRBJ1-3
abundance: NA
CDR3nt: TGTGCCAGCAGCTTAAAGGGAGGAAACACCATATATTTT
CDR3aa: CASSLKGGNTIYF

v_gene: TRBV5-4
d_gene: NA
j_gene: TRBJ2-2
abundance: NA
CDR3nt: TGTGCCAGCAGCCCGCAGAGGGGGGGCACCGGGGAGCTGTTTTTT
CDR3aa: CASSPQRGGTGELFF

v_gene: TRBV4-1
d_gene: TRBD2
j_gene: TRBJ2-7
abundance: NA
CDR3nt: TGCGCCAGCAGCCATAAGGGGGGGAGACTAGCGGGAGTCTCCTACGAGCAGTACTTC
CDR3aa: CASSHKGGRLAGVSYEQYF

v_gene: TRBV11-2
d_gene: NA
j_gene: TRBJ2-7
abundance: NA
CDR3nt: TGTGCCAGCAGCCTAGGGGGAGGGCAGTACTTC
CDR3aa: CASSLGGGQYF

v_gene: TRBV7-9
d_gene: NA
j_gene: TRBJ1-1
abundance: NA
CDR3nt: TGTGCCAGCAGCTTAGGGAATGAAGCTTTCTTT
CDR3aa: CASSLGNEAFF

v_gene: TRBV5-6
d_gene: NA
j_gene: TRBJ2-1
abundance: NA
CDR3nt: TGTGCCAGCAGCTTGTTCCAGGTAACCTACAGTGAGCAGTTCTTC
CDR3aa: CASSLFQVTYSEQFF

v_gene: TRBV25-1
d_gene: TRBD2
j_gene: TRBJ2-6
abundance: NA
CDR3nt: TGTGCCAGCAGTGCCGCGCGGGGGGCCTCTGGGGCCAACGTCCTGACTTTC
CDR3aa: CASSAARGASGANVLTF

v_gene: TRBV28
d_gene: NA
j_gene: TRBJ2-1
abundance: NA
CDR3nt: TGTGCCAGCAGTTCTCACAGGGTTAAGTTCTTC
CDR3aa: CASSSHRVKFF

v_gene: TRBV7-2
d_gene: NA
j_gene: TRBJ2-7
abundance: NA
CDR3nt: TGTGCCAGCAGCTTTTCCTACGAGCAGTACTTC
CDR3aa: CASSFSYEQYF

v_gene: TRBV11-2
d_gene: NA
j_gene: TRBJ2-7
abundance: NA
CDR3nt: TGTGCCAGCAGCTTCCCCTATCGGGGGCAGCACGAGCAGTACTTC
CDR3aa: CASSFPYRGQHEQYF

v_gene: TRBV7-9
d_gene: NA
j_gene: TRBJ1-4
abundance: once
CDR3nt: TGTGCCAGCAGCTTAGTGGCGGGGACTAATGAAAAACTGTTTTTT
CDR3aa: CASSLVAGTNEKLFF

v_gene: TRBV7-9
d_gene: NA
j_gene: TRBJ1-6
abundance: NA
CDR3nt: TGTGCCAGCAGCCGAGGGTTTTCGGGGAATTCACCCCTCCACTTT
CDR3aa: CASSRGFSGNSPLHF

v_gene: TRBV18
d_gene: NA
j_gene: TRBJ2-7
abundance: NA
CDR3nt: TGTGCCAGCTCACTAGGAACCGACTACGAGCAGTACTTC
CDR3aa: CASSLGTDYEQYF

v_gene: TRBV30
d_gene: TRBD2
j_gene: TRBJ2-7
abundance: NA
CDR3nt: TGTGCCTGGAGTCGCCGCGGACTAGCGGGGATCCCACGGGGGGTCGAGCAGTACTTC
CDR3aa: CAWSRRGLAGIPRGVEQYF

v_gene: TRBV4-2
d_gene: NA
j_gene: TRBJ2-3
abundance: NA
CDR3nt: TGTGCCAGCAGCCAAGACCCTTCAGATACGCAGTATTTT
CDR3aa: CASSQDPSDTQYF